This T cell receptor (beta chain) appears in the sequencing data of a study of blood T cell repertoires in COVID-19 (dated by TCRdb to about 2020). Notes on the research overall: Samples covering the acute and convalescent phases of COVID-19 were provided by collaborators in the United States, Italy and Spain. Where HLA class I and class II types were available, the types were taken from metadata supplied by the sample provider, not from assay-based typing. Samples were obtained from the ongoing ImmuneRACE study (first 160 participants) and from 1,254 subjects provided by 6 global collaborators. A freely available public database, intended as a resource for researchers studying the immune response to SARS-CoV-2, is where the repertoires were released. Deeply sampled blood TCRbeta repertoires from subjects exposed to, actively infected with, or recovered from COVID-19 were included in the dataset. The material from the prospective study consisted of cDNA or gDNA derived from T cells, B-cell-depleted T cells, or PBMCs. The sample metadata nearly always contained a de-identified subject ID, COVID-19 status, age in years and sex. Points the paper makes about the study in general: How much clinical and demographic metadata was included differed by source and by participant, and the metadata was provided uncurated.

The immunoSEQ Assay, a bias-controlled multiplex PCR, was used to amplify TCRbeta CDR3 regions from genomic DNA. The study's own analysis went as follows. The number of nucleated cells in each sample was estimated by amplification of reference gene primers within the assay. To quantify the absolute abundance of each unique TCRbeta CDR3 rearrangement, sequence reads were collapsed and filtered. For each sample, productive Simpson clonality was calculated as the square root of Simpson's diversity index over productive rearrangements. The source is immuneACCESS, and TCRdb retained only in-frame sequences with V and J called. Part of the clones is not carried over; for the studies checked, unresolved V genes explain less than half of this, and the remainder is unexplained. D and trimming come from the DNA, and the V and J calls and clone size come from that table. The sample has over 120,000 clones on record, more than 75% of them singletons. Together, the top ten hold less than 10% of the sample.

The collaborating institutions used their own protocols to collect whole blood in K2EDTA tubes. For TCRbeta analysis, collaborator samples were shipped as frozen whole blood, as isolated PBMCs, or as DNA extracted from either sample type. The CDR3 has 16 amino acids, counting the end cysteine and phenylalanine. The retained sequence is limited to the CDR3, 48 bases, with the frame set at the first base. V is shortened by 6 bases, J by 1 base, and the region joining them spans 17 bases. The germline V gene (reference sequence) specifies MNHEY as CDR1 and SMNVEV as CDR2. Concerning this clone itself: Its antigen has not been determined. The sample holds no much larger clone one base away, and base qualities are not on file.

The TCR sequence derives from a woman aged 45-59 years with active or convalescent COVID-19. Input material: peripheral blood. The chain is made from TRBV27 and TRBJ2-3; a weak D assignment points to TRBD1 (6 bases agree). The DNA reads TGTGCCAGCAGGACCCTACAGGGTTCGGGCACAGATACGCAGTATTTT. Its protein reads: CASRTLQGSGTDTQYF.